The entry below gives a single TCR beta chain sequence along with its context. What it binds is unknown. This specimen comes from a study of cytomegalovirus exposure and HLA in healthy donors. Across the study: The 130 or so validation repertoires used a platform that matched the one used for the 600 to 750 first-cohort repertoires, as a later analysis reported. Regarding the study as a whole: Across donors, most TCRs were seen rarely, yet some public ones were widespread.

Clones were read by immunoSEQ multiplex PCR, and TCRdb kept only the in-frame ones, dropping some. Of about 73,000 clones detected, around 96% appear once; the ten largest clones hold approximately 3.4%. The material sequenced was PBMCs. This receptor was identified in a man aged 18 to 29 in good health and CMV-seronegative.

DNA for the CDR3: TGTGCCAGCAGCTCCCCGGGATTAGATACGCAGTATTTT. This translates into CASSSPGLDTQYF. V gene TRBV5-6 combines with J gene TRBJ2-3, with D possibly being TRBD2 (5 bases). The CDR3 length is 13 residues. In germline, CDR1 is SGHDT, CDR2 YYEEEE. Trimming took 3 bases from V and 5 from J, leaving 10 bases between them.